This TCR beta chain is drawn from a study of T-cell memory formation after mild COVID-19 (TCRdb year 2021). Regarding the research as a whole: TCR sequence clusters from the two donors were largely donor specific. Longitudinal TCRalpha and TCRbeta repertoire sequencing tracked T-cell clones expanding and contracting after mild COVID-19 in a couple of donors. The cohort comprised two young, previously healthy adult volunteers, one female and one male.

Reads for this sample came from an Illumina NovaSeq 6000. TCRalpha and TCRbeta cDNA libraries were built by 5'RACE with constant-segment primers, adding sample barcodes and unique molecular identifiers. RNA was extracted from every sample with Trizol reagent. Library amplification was performed in two PCR steps, and a second sample barcode and Illumina TruSeq adapters were introduced in the second step. Libraries were sequenced on an Illumina NovaSeq with 2 x 150 bp paired-end reads. The study's processing was this. Demultiplexing of reads and collapsing into UMI-guided consensus sequences were performed with migec v1.2.7. Using mixcr v2.1.11, UMI consensuses were aligned to TRA and TRB V and J templates and then assembled into clonotypes. A clonotype was counted as expanded or contracted only if both edgeR and NoisET called the change significant, with noise models trained on biological replicates. For edgeR calls, the cutoffs were a false discovery rate-adjusted p below 0.01 and a log2 fold-change threshold of 1. As an exploratory analysis of dynamics, max-normalized trajectories of the 1000 most abundant clonotypes were examined by PCA with hierarchical clustering. Separately sequenced CD4+ and CD8+ repertoires were used to assign a CD4 or CD8 phenotype to each responding clone. TCRdb redid the processing of the public reads, applying fastp at Q25 and MiXCR, and retained in-frame beta chains. CDR3 protein duplicates are merged, each entry listing the most common genes and DNA. V and J calls and clone size were set by TCRdb, not the authors. The sample has over 400,000 distinct CDR3 sequences on record, 20% to 25% of them singletons. Of the sample, under 15% is held by the ten largest clones.

CDR1 and CDR2 are read off the germline V gene as SGHRS and YFSETQ. V and J lose 6 bases and 5 bases, and a span of 17 bases separates them. Taken from cysteine to phenylalanine, the CDR3 has 14 residues. The only DNA kept is the CDR3, 42 bases in frame from the first base. Results the study describes overall, beyond this receptor: Some responding clones were found in pre-infection memory, which suggests that pre-existing cross-reactive memory T cells took part in the SARS-CoV-2 response. The study covered only a couple of mild cases, and larger cohorts including severe cases with pre-infection samples were considered necessary. Contracting CD4+ clones were found mainly in CM and EM memory subsets, while CD8+ clones were enriched in EMRA. SARS-CoV-2 specificity of the second-wave clones peaking on day 37 was not confirmed. Clones contracting from day 15 to 85 had balanced CD4/CD8 phenotypes, while a second wave expanding from day 15 to 37 was biased towards CD4+.

Ficoll-Paque density gradient centrifugation was used to isolate PBMCs. As to this clonotype: This receptor's antigen is unknown. Base qualities are not provided; no much larger clone lies one nucleotide away.

This clonotype originated in an adult woman who had mild COVID-19 (a few samples of this study predate the infection). The sample titles of this study are shuffled in the database, so cell type and time point are left out; the donor was told from shared clones. Sequenced: PBMCs or a T cell subset sorted from them (not recorded which). This sequence uses TRBV5-1 and TRBJ2-5; the D gene cannot be named for sure. The DNA is as follows: TGCGCCAGCAACCCTTTAGGCGGTGACGAGACCCAGTACTTC. Its protein reads: CASNPLGGDETQYF.